The T cell receptor beta chain described here comes from a study of T cells in Graves' hyperthyroidism and ophthalmopathy (dated by TCRdb to about 2019). Describing the broader study: Peripheral blood was sampled at the time of initial diagnosis, prior to any treatment. To identify TCR V-J signatures that set the groups apart, the researchers used a discovery cohort of 100 patients, made up of 43 with Graves' ophthalmopathy and 57 with stable Graves' hyperthyroidism. Whether ophthalmopathy could be predicted prospectively was tested in an independent validation cohort made up of roughly 19 hyperthyroidism patients plus 17 patients who later progressed to ophthalmopathy. The roughly 91 discovery patients were randomly divided into training and test sets at a 7:3 ratio. In addition, the study compared T-cell repertoires in thyroid tissue and in blood from roughly six Graves' hyperthyroidism patients. Once sampling was done, hyperthyroidism patients were given methimazole at a starting dose of 30 mg daily, whereas ophthalmopathy patients were given high-dose intravenous methylprednisolone. TCR Vbeta CDR3 sequencing of roughly 140 peripheral blood samples (approximately 44 ophthalmopathy, some 75 hyperthyroidism and roughly 17 progressor patients) is reported in the paper.

The CDR1 and CDR2 encoded by the germline V gene are MDHEN and SYDVKM. V and J are trimmed by 5 bases and 15 bases, and the gene matches miss 11 bases of the junction. The cysteine opens and the phenylalanine closes a CDR3 of 14 amino acids. Only the CDR3 DNA is retained, 42 bases long and in frame from the first base. The paper as a whole reports these results and caveats: In validation, the model predicted progression to ophthalmopathy a median of about 6.8 months before onset, with approximately 70% sensitivity and nearly 75% specificity. Sample size was not statistically predetermined, and investigators were not blinded to group allocation. A 13 V-J signature model separated ophthalmopathy from stable hyperthyroidism, with about 88% sensitivity and about 81% specificity in cross-validation and 80%/75% in testing. Most expanded thyroid clonotypes (frequency above 0.001) were also found in blood, which suggests that blood repertoires may mirror thyroid immune responses.

For this clonotype: Its antigen has not been determined. Per-base quality was not reported, and no clone a single base away is much larger than it.

The TCR beta CDR3 regions were amplified from the RNA transcripts. The first round of RT-PCR for the TCR CDR3 was performed with the HTBI primer set and the Qiagen OneStep RT-PCR kit. The libraries were constructed in a second round of multiplex PCR and then size-selected and purified. The libraries were sequenced on an Illumina HiSeq2000 using paired-end 100 bp reads. The authors processed their data as follows. SOAPnuke was used to process the raw data, throwing out any read that contained adapters or uncalled bases, had a mean Phred below 15, or lacked an exact constant-primer or identifier match. High-quality paired reads were merged using COPE v1.2.5, and each unique nucleotide sequence was defined as a clonotype. MiTCR v1.1 was used to align clonotypes to the IMGT TRBV, TRBD and TRBJ reference segments. Only V-J combinations with frequency above 0.0001, covering 98% to 99.2% of repertoires, were analysed. A TCS score was defined as the ratio between F50 (clonal expansion) and ExV (chaos), using BLOSUM62-based TCRdist between CDR3 peptides within each V-J. Welch's t-statistics and random forest reduced approximately 520 V-J features to 10 to 15, which were used in a naive Bayes classifier (R e1071). TCRdb itself trimmed the public reads at Q25 with fastp, ran MiXCR and retained productive beta chains. CDR3 protein duplicates are merged, each entry listing the most common genes and DNA. The V and J calls were not made by the authors but by TCRdb's processing. The sample contains about 100,000 distinct CDR3 sequences, 15% to 20% of them found a single time. 40% to 50% of the sample is taken by the ten largest.

Stable Graves' hyperthyroidism was defined as no progression to ophthalmopathy during 18 months of follow-up. Hyperthyroidism patients were aged 18 to 65 years and newly diagnosed, with disease duration of less than 2 months. The study excluded patients with uncontrolled infections, other autoimmune diseases, pregnancy or lactation. Clinical symptoms, serum thyroxine and TRAb, thyroid ultrasound, and orbital computed tomography formed the basis for the diagnoses. Ficoll-Paque density gradient centrifugation was used to isolate PBMCs from 10 ml of fresh peripheral blood. Trizol reagent was used to extract total RNA, and RNA quality was then checked on an Agilent 2100 Bioanalyzer.

The sequenced sample was blood. The sequence joins TRBV28 to TRBJ2-1, with 12 central nucleotides matching TRBD1. The TCR was taken from a woman between 45 and 65 years old with Graves' hyperthyroidism. The DNA sequence is given as TGTGCCAGCAGTCTGGAGGGACAGGGGGCGGTGCGGTTCTTC. Its coded protein is CASSLEGQGAVRFF. Where the CDR3 stops, the reference TRBV28 and TRBJ2-1 genes take over; the full variable domain is DVKVTQSSRYLVKRTGEKVFLECVQDMDHENMFWYRQDPGLGLRLIYFSYDVKMKEKGDIPEGYSVSREKKERFSLILESASTNQTSMYLCASSLEGQGAVRFFGPGTRLTVL.